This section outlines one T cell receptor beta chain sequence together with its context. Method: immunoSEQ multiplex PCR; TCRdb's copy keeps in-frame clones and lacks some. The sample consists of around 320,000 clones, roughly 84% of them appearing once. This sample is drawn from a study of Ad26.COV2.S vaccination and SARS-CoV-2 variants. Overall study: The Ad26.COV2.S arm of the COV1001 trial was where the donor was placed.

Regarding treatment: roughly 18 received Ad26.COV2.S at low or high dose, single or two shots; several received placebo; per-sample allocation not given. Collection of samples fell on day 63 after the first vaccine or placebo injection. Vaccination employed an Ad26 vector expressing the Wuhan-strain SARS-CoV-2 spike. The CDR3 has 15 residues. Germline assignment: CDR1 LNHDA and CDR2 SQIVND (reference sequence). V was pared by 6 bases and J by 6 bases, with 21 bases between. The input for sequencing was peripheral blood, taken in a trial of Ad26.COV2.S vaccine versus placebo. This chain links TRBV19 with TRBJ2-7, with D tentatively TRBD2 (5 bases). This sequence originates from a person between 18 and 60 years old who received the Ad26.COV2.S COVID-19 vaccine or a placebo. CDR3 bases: TGTGCCAGTAGCCCCCTTCGGGGAGAGGAGATCGAGCAGTACTTC. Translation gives CASSPLRGEEIEQYF. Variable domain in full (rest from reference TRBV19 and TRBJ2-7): DGGITQSPKYLFRKEGQNVTLSCEQNLNHDAMYWYRQDPGQGLRLIYYSQIVNDFQKGDIAEGYSVSREKKESFPLTVTSAQKNPTAFYLCASSPLRGEEIEQYFGPGTRLTVT.